The 10 T cell receptor beta chains listed next were all sequenced from one sample in a study of control samples from healthy donors and cancer patients. TCRdb keeps only in-frame clones here, not all; method: immunoSEQ multiplex PCR. This sample has almost 90,000 clones, with over 65% found just once. Sequenced material: blood. These receptors were obtained from a woman aged 40 to 50 in good health.

V and J are TRBV12-3 or TRBV12-4 and TRBJ2-1, with D perhaps TRBD1 (5 bases). With 6 bases removed from V and 1 base from J, the gap between germline ends came to 7 bases. The CDR3 contains 13 residues. The CDR3 bases are TGTGCCAGCAGCGACAGTTCCTACAATGAGCAGTTCTTC. Translating gives CASSDSSYNEQFF.

The rearrangement links TRBV19 to TRBJ2-2; a possible D gene is TRBD1 (6 bases). The CDR3 has 15 residues. Per germline, CDR1 LNHDA and CDR2 SQIVND (reference sequence). Trimming shortened V by 5 bases and J by 1 base, and 11 bases separated the two germline ends. CDR3 sequence reads: CASSLGGRNTGELFF. The CDR3 nucleotides read TGTGCCAGTAGTTTAGGGGGAAGGAACACCGGGGAGCTGTTTTTT.

V is TRBV29-1 and J is TRBJ1-4; tentative D call: TRBD1 (5 bases). The CDR3 covers 13 residues. Germline V gives CDR1 SQVTM, CDR2 ANQGSEA. V was clipped by 4 bases and J by 3 bases, with 9 bases between them. The CDR3 DNA reads TGCAGCGTTGGCGAGGGGTCTAATGAAAAACTGTTTTTT. Amino acid sequence: CSVGEGSNEKLFF.

The chain carries TRBV6-2 or TRBV6-3 and TRBJ2-1; 13 positions agree with TRBD2. The length of the CDR3 is 15 residues. Germline-derived CDR1 and CDR2 are MNHEY and SVGEGT. V was pared by 6 bases and J by 6 bases, with 5 bases of the junction left unmatched. DNA of the CDR3: TGTGCCAGCAGCGCTACTAGCGGGGGGGCCAATGAGCAGTTCTTC. This encodes CASSATSGGANEQFF.

The rearrangement joins TRBV24-1 to TRBJ2-1; D may correspond to TRBD1 or TRBD2 (5 bases each). This CDR3 has 14 amino acids. The V end was cut by 4 bases, the J end by 6 bases, with 12 bases between. Germline values: CDR1 KGHDR, CDR2 SFDVKD. The CDR3 protein is CATSDPGQGNEQFF. CDR3 bases: TGTGCCACCAGTGACCCGGGGCAGGGCAATGAGCAGTTCTTC.

The chain links TRBV3-1 (or the pseudogene TRBV3-2) to TRBJ2-7; 7 bases line up with TRBD2. The CDR3 is made up of 13 amino acids. Germline loops: CDR1 LGHDT, CDR2 YNNKEL (reference sequence). After removal of 5 bases from V and 4 bases from J, the junction contained 5 bases not matched to a gene. This CDR3 reads CASSIGTIYEQYF. The CDR3 coding sequence is TGTGCCAGCAGCATCGGGACTATTTACGAGCAGTACTTC.

V gene TRBV30 combines with J gene TRBJ1-6; 9 bases match TRBD1. The germline CDR1 and CDR2 sequences are GTSNPN and SVGIG (reference sequence). The CDR3 has 14 amino acids. V was pared by 5 bases and J by 6 bases, with 5 bases of the junction left unmatched. CDR3 DNA: TGTGCCTGGGATCTGGGACAGGGTAATTCACCCCTCCACTTT. Amino acids: CAWDLGQGNSPLHF.

The chain is built from TRBV7-2 and TRBJ2-7, with 8 bases that match TRBD2. The CDR3 loop spans 15 amino acids. The junction had 7 bases not matched to a gene; V was cut back by 5 bases and J by 1 base. The V gene's germline CDR1 is SGHTA and CDR2 FQGNSA. CDR3 in amino acids: CASSLERGKSYEQYF. The CDR3 nucleotides read TGTGCCAGCAGCCTGGAGCGGGGGAAATCCTACGAGCAGTACTTC.

The rearrangement uses TRBV7-3 and TRBJ2-2, with 7 nucleotides matching TRBD2. From germline, CDR1 is SGHTA and CDR2 FQGTGA. The CDR3 sequence is 16 residues long. J was trimmed by 6 bases and V by 6 bases; bases with no gene match: 13. The CDR3 DNA follows: TGTGCCAGCAGGTCCCTTGGGGAGGGGCTGGCCGGGGAGCTGTTTTTT. Translating gives CASRSLGEGLAGELFF. The full variable domain, with the rest looked up from reference TRBV7-3 and TRBJ2-2, is GAGVSQTPSNKVTEKGKYVELRCDPISGHTALYWYRQSLGQGPEFLIYFQGTGAADDSGLPNDRFFAVRPEGSVSTLKIQRTERGDSAVYLCASRSLGEGLAGELFFGEGSRLTVL.

This clone was seen only once. The CDR3 sequence: CASSQGGGFGANVLTF. Here the CDR3 DNA reads TGCGCCAGCAGCCAAGGAGGGGGCTTCGGGGCCAACGTCCTGACTTTC. The chain combines TRBV4-1 with TRBJ2-6; 7 bases are a match to TRBD1. The CDR3 sequence is 16 residues long. J lost 4 bases, V lost 1 base, and 4 bases had no gene match. Germline CDR1 reads MGHRA; CDR2 reads YSYEKL.